The 27 T cell receptor beta chains below come from one sample, sequenced in a study of shared clonotypes between healthy human individuals. Sequencing was performed with immunoSEQ multiplex PCR; in TCRdb, only in-frame clones are kept and a portion is missing. The table shows a few million clones, with around 94% occurring only once. The sample comprised naive CD4+ T cells sorted from blood. Indicated subset: CD45RA+ positively selected. These receptor sequences come from a young man in good health.

CDR3 in amino acids: CASSLWLARTYNEQFF. Written as DNA, the CDR3 is TGTGCCAGCAGCTTATGGCTAGCGAGAACCTACAATGAGCAGTTCTTC. The V and J genes are TRBV7-2 and TRBJ2-1; D might be TRBD2 (6 bases). CDR1 and CDR2 (germline): SGHTA, FQGNSA. Trimming pared 2 bases from V and 2 bases from J, leaving 13 bases between. The CDR3 runs to 16 residues.

The chain employs TRBV6-5 and TRBJ2-1; 7 bases line up with TRBD1. With 4 bases clipped from V and 2 bases from J, the junction kept 5 bases outside the gene matches. The CDR3 sequence is 15 residues long. The germline V gene encodes CDR1 MNHEY and CDR2 SVGAGI. Here the CDR3 DNA reads TGTGCCAGCAGTTTCTCCGGGACAGCCTACAATGAGCAGTTCTTC. This codes for CASSFSGTAYNEQFF.

V usage is TRBV6-1 and J usage is TRBJ2-7; 9 bases agree with TRBD2. Germline CDR1 reads MNHNS; CDR2 reads SASEGT. The CDR3 is made up of 12 amino acids. The ends lost 4 bases at V and 7 bases at J; junction bases unmatched: 2. The CDR3 loop is CASSGLAGEQYF. Here the CDR3 DNA reads TGTGCCAGCAGTGGCCTAGCGGGGGAGCAGTACTTC.

This clone came up a few times. The CDR3 DNA reads as TGTGCCATCGGCGGGTCCGAGAGCACCGGGGAGCTGTTTTTT. Residues: CAIGGSESTGELFF. The V call is TRBV10-3, the J call TRBJ2-2, with D perhaps matching TRBD2 (5 bases). V lost 8 bases and J lost 4, with 14 bases in between. This CDR3 comprises 14 residues. CDR1 and CDR2 from the germline V gene are ENHRY and SYGVKD.

The rearrangement joins TRBV10-3 to TRBJ1-5; 7 bases line up with TRBD1. Germline V gives CDR1 ENHRY, CDR2 SYGVKD. There are 15 residues in the CDR3. V shed 5 bases and J 4 bases; nucleotides not matched to a gene: 8. As DNA, the CDR3 is TGTGCCATCAGTACAGGGGAACTGACGAATCAGCCCCAGCATTTT. Translation: CAISTGELTNQPQHF.

Here the CDR3 reads CAIRLAGGDHYGYTF. In DNA form, the CDR3 reads TGTGCCATCCGTCTAGCAGGGGGCGATCACTATGGCTACACCTTC. The chain links TRBV10-3 to TRBJ1-2; 8 positions agree with TRBD1. This CDR3 comprises 15 residues. Germline V gene sequence: CDR1 ENHRY, CDR2 SYGVKD. V was clipped by 8 bases and J by 3 bases; unmatched bases: 11.

The chain carries TRBV19 and TRBJ2-1; D possibly corresponds to TRBD1 (8 bases). CDR1 and CDR2 from the germline V gene are LNHDA and SQIVND (reference sequence). Trimming stripped 7 bases from V and 6 bases from J, with 22 bases between. There are 16 residues in the CDR3. The CDR3 loop reads CASIQRGQGGGNEQFF. In nucleotides, the CDR3 is TGTGCCAGTATCCAGAGAGGACAGGGAGGGGGCAATGAGCAGTTCTTC.

The chain has TRBV19 and TRBJ2-3; D might be TRBD1 (6 bases). The germline V gene has CDR1 LNHDA and CDR2 SQIVND (reference sequence). This CDR3 comprises 15 residues. Trimming left V 1 base short and J 2 bases short, with 10 bases between. CDR3 nucleotides: TGTGCCAGTAGTATAGCGAGGGGACACACAGATACGCAGTATTTT. This encodes CASSIARGHTDTQYF.

This clone was seen a single time. This sequence joins TRBV4-3 and TRBJ1-5; TRBD1 might be the D (5 bases). With 0 bases removed from V and 3 bases from J, the gap between germline ends came to 9 bases. The CDR3 runs 15 residues. Per germline, CDR1 LGHNA and CDR2 YSLEER. The CDR3 sequence: CASSQEPGPNQPQHF. CDR3 bases: TGCGCCAGCAGCCAAGAACCGGGGCCCAATCAGCCCCAGCATTTT.

J is TRBJ2-7 and V is TRBV27; D is unclear. Trimming shortened V by 5 bases and J by 3 bases, and 11 bases separated the two germline ends. The CDR3 has 13 amino acids. CDR1 and CDR2 from the germline V gene are MNHEY and SMNVEV (reference sequence). The CDR3 sequence is CASSVAPRYEQYF. CDR3 DNA: TGTGCCAGCAGTGTTGCCCCCCGCTACGAGCAGTACTTC.

The chain employs TRBV5-6 and TRBJ2-7, with 7 bases fitting TRBD2. The CDR3 spans 13 residues. Germline values: CDR1 SGHDT, CDR2 YYEEEE. V lost 2 bases, J lost 5 bases, and 4 bases stayed unmatched. The CDR3 nucleotides are TGTGCCAGCAGCTTCGGAGGGAGGGACGAGCAGTACTTC. It yields the protein CASSFGGRDEQYF.

The J gene is TRBJ2-1, the V gene TRBV11-2; 7 positions match TRBD2. The germline V gene encodes CDR1 SGHAT and CDR2 FQNNGV. Germline trimming cut 1 base from V and 6 bases from J; bases unmatched to any gene: 9. CDR3 length: 16 amino acids. In DNA, the CDR3 is TGTGCCAGCAGCTTAGTCGGCGGGAGACTGTTCAATGAGCAGTTCTTC. Protein: CASSLVGGRLFNEQFF.

The chain is built from TRBV5-4 and TRBJ2-3; D call uncertain. The germline V gene has CDR1 SGHNT and CDR2 YYREEE (reference sequence). The CDR3 sequence is 15 residues long. V shed 0 bases and J shed 2 bases, with 10 bases lying between them. The CDR3 region is CASSLEVKPTDTQYF. CDR3 nucleotide sequence: TGTGCCAGCAGCTTGGAGGTAAAACCCACAGATACGCAGTATTTT.

The CDR3 is CASSLGVRDYLIGDEQFF. The CDR3 nucleotides read TGTGCCAGCAGCTTAGGAGTCCGGGACTACCTCATTGGGGATGAGCAGTTCTTC. The chain couples TRBV7-6 to TRBJ2-1; 7 nucleotides agree with TRBD2. CDR3 length: 18 amino acids. The ends lost 1 base at V and 8 bases at J; junction bases unmatched: 17. Germline CDR1 SGHVS, CDR2 FNYEAQ.

This sequence joins TRBV30 and TRBJ2-7; D not certain. Trimming shortened V by 0 bases and J by 5 bases, and 14 bases separated the two germline ends. Germline CDR1 and CDR2: GTSNPN and SVGIG (reference sequence). The CDR3 contains 14 residues. The CDR3 nucleotides are TGTGCCTGGAGTGTCAGCCTGAAGGGAAACGAGCAGTACTTC. Amino acid sequence: CAWSVSLKGNEQYF.

This clone was observed once. V gene TRBV5-5 combines with J gene TRBJ1-2; D perhaps matches TRBD1 (6 bases). Germline assignment: CDR1 SGHKS and CDR2 YYEKEE (reference sequence). The ends were cut back, 4 bases at V and 6 bases at J, with 16 bases in the middle. CDR3 size: 14 residues. The CDR3 here is CASSRGGGADGYTF. CDR3 nucleotides: TGTGCCAGCAGCCGCGGGGGGGGCGCGGATGGCTACACCTTC. Complete variable domain (other parts from reference TRBV5-5 and TRBJ1-2): DAGVTQSPTHLIKTRGQQVTLRCSPISGHKSVSWYQQVLGQGPQFIFQYYEKEERGRGNFPDRFSARQFPNYSSELNVNALLLGDSALYLCASSRGGGADGYTFGSGTRLTVV.

The chain combines TRBV7-2 with TRBJ2-6, with D unresolved. CDR3 length: 18 amino acids. Germline CDR1 and CDR2: SGHTA and FQGNSA. V lost 0 bases to trimming and J lost 0 bases, with 12 bases between them. CDR3 amino acids: CASSLAGRMSSGANVLTF. In DNA form, the CDR3 reads TGTGCCAGCAGCTTAGCGGGCAGGATGAGCTCTGGGGCCAACGTCCTGACTTTC.

This clone occurred once. The chain has TRBV5-4 and TRBJ1-1; D gene ambiguous. Germline V gene sequence: CDR1 SGHNT, CDR2 YYREEE (reference sequence). Trimming cost V 5 bases and J 1 base, with 12 bases left between them. The CDR3 spans 14 residues. Written as DNA, the CDR3 is TGTGCCAGCAGGGGGTCCCCAGGGAACACTGAAGCTTTCTTT. Amino acids: CASRGSPGNTEAFF.

This rearrangement joins TRBV5-1 to TRBJ2-1; 8 bases agree with TRBD2. The V gene end was trimmed by 1 base and the J gene end by 9 bases; junction bases not matched to a gene: 9. This CDR3 has 15 amino acids. The germline V gene has CDR1 SGHRS and CDR2 YFSETQ. The chain's CDR3 is CASSLWGTSRLEQFF. CDR3 nucleotide sequence: TGCGCCAGCAGCTTGTGGGGGACTAGTCGGCTTGAGCAGTTCTTC.

This chain joins TRBV4-1 and TRBJ2-1; D is tentatively TRBD1 or TRBD2 (5 bases each). In germline, CDR1 is MGHRA, CDR2 YSYEKL. This CDR3 comprises 18 residues. V was cut by 0 bases and J by 3 bases, with 18 bases left in between. In nucleotides, the CDR3 is TGCGCCAGCAGCCAAGACTCGGGGACCGTTCAATTCTACAATGAGCAGTTCTTC. Translating it yields CASSQDSGTVQFYNEQFF.

This clone was recorded once. The rearrangement joins TRBV9 to TRBJ1-6; 8 bases are a match to TRBD1. The CDR3 is 15 residues long. CDR1 SGDLS and CDR2 YYNGEE come from the germline V gene. J gave up 7 bases and V 4 bases, and 7 bases lay outside the gene matches. The CDR3 is CASSHRQGRNSPLHF. The DNA of the CDR3 is TGTGCCAGCAGCCATAGACAGGGGCGGAATTCACCCCTCCACTTT.

This chain joins TRBV11-3 and TRBJ2-1; D not resolved. CDR3 size: 14 residues. Between the trimmed V and J ends, which lost 0 bases and 7 bases, there was a span of 10 bases. Germline V CDR1 and CDR2: SGHNT, YENEEA. The chain's CDR3 is CASSLDRWANEQFF. As DNA, the CDR3 is TGTGCCAGCAGCTTAGATCGGTGGGCGAATGAGCAGTTCTTC.

This clone showed up just a few times. The chain links TRBV2 to TRBJ1-1; the D is unclear. CDR1 and CDR2 from the germline V gene are SNHLY and FYNNEI. Deletions cut 2 bases from V and 3 bases from J, with 7 bases between. CDR3 length: 13 residues. CDR3 DNA: TGTGCCAGCAGTGAATTGGGGTACACTGAAGCTTTCTTT. Translating it yields CASSELGYTEAFF.

V gene TRBV9 combines with J gene TRBJ2-3; 8 nucleotides line up with TRBD1. V lost 0 bases, J lost 1 base, and 4 bases stayed unmatched. Germline loops: CDR1 SGDLS, CDR2 YYNGEE. CDR3 length: 16 residues. The chain's CDR3 is CASSVATGQGTDTQYF. CDR3 nucleotides: TGTGCCAGCAGCGTAGCTACGGGACAGGGCACAGATACGCAGTATTTT.

The rearrangement uses TRBV10-3 and TRBJ1-2; D call uncertain. The CDR3 runs 14 residues. V was trimmed by 10 bases and J by 8 bases, leaving 23 bases between them. The germline gives CDR1 ENHRY, CDR2 SYGVKD. CDR3 amino acids: CATQLGSVSSGYTF. The CDR3 nucleotides read TGTGCCACCCAGCTCGGGTCTGTCTCTTCGGGCTACACCTTC.

Comments on this clone: Other DNA sequences in this sample translate to the same CDR3. This chain uses TRBV2 with TRBJ1-5, with D unresolved. The germline gives CDR1 SNHLY, CDR2 FYNNEI. The CDR3 extends over 13 amino acids. V was cut by 6 bases and J by 2 bases, with 8 bases left in between. CDR3 sequence: CASRQEGNQPQHF. The CDR3 region has the DNA TGTGCCAGCAGGCAGGAAGGCAATCAGCCCCAGCATTTT.

Turning to this clone: The same CDR3 can be traced to other DNA sequences in this sample. This chain connects TRBV5-1 to TRBJ2-7; D is possibly TRBD1 (5 bases). Germline CDR1 SGHRS, CDR2 YFSETQ. The CDR3 consists of 14 residues. V gave up 3 bases and J gave up 0 bases, with 10 bases separating them. The CDR3 reads CASSSGPSSYEQYF. In DNA, the CDR3 is TGCGCCAGCAGCTCAGGGCCCAGCTCCTACGAGCAGTACTTC.